The text below deals with one TCR beta chain. This sample is part of a study of blood T cell repertoires in COVID-19. The wider study: T cells, B-cell-depleted T cells, or PBMCs provided the cDNA or gDNA that served as material.

In the authors' methods: The assay estimated nucleated cells by amplifying reference gene primers. Profiled with immunoSEQ multiplex PCR; TCRdb holds only in-frame clones, not every one. Clone size and the V and J calls come from that table; the DNA yielded D and trimming. The data show some 400,000 clones, 81% seen once. V was trimmed by 2 bases and J by 9 bases, leaving 11 bases between them. Germline V CDR1 and CDR2: MNHEY, SMNVEV (reference sequence). The CDR3 sequence is 14 residues long. This TCR derives from a human donor with acute or convalescent COVID-19. The donor label of this sample is uncertain. The sample was peripheral blood. V is TRBV27 and J is TRBJ1-6; D not certain. The CDR3 protein is CASSLIDGSSPLHF. The CDR3, as DNA: TGTGCCAGCAGTTTAATTGACGGGAGTTCACCCCTCCACTTT.